Following are 10 T cell receptor beta chains from one sample sequenced in a study of shared clonotypes between healthy human individuals. CD45RO-negative cells were positively selected for CCR7, leaving out terminally differentiated effector memory CD45RA+ cells. Measured with immunoSEQ multiplex PCR; TCRdb has only the in-frame clones, and not every one. This table holds 1.5 million to 2.5 million clones, about 95% found once. Sequences were obtained from naive CD8+ T cells sorted from blood. The receptors shown here come from a man younger than 35 in good health.

The rearrangement joins TRBV4-1 to TRBJ2-7; no reliable D call. The CDR3 covers 13 residues. Trimming left V 8 bases short and J 0 bases short, with 11 bases between. The germline CDR1 and CDR2 sequences are MGHRA and YSYEKL. CDR3 residues: CASSSGISYEQYF. The CDR3 DNA sequence: TGCGCCAGCTCCTCAGGTATCTCCTACGAGCAGTACTTC.

As DNA, the CDR3 is TGTGCCAGCAGCCCGCTTGAGGGGGTCGGCACAGATACGCAGTATTTT. Amino acid sequence: CASSPLEGVGTDTQYF. This chain uses TRBV7-9 with TRBJ2-3; possibly TRBD1 for D (6 bases). CDR1 is SEHNR, CDR2 FQNEAQ, per germline (reference sequence). Trimming cost V 5 bases and J 1 base, with 16 bases left between them. This CDR3 is 16 amino acids long.

The chain is built from TRBV7-9 and TRBJ2-5; possibly TRBD1 or TRBD2 for D (5 bases each). Deletions cut 1 base from V and 5 bases from J, with 11 bases between. The CDR3 is 14 residues long. CDR1 is SEHNR and CDR2 is FQNEAQ in the germline V gene (reference sequence). This chain's CDR3 is CASSLVGTTETQYF. The CDR3 DNA follows: TGTGCCAGCAGCTTAGTGGGGACGACGGAGACCCAGTACTTC. Filled out from reference TRBV7-9 and TRBJ2-5, the complete variable domain reads DTGVSQNPRHKITKRGQNVTFRCDPISEHNRLYWYRQTLGQGPEFLTYFQNEAQLEKSRLLSDRFSAERPKGSFSTLEIQRTEQGDSAMYLCASSLVGTTETQYFGPGTRLLVL.

This clone appeared a single time. This CDR3 is also generated by other DNA sequences in the sample. This chain joins TRBV13 and TRBJ2-7, with D uncertain. Trimming removed 0 bases at V and 3 bases at J, with 6 bases between. CDR3 length: 13 amino acids. CDR1 and CDR2 from the germline V gene are PRHDT and FYEKMQ (reference sequence). CDR3 in amino acids: CASSLGRGYEQYF. The CDR3 DNA reads as TGTGCCAGCAGCTTAGGGCGAGGCTACGAGCAGTACTTC.

The chain carries TRBV2 and TRBJ2-1; no firm D call. This CDR3 region has 12 residues. Trimming pared 8 bases from V and 4 bases from J, leaving 9 bases between. Germline V lookup: CDR1 SNHLY, CDR2 FYNNEI. CDR3 DNA sequence: TGTGCCAGCCAAGACGGGTACAATGAGCAGTTCTTC. Translation gives CASQDGYNEQFF.

This chain links TRBV7-9 with TRBJ2-5; D remains unclear. Germline V lookup: CDR1 SEHNR, CDR2 FQNEAQ (reference sequence). The CDR3 contains 12 residues. The V end lost 2 bases, the J end lost 5 bases, and 6 bases lay between the germline ends. The CDR3 sequence is CASSLNSETQYF. Written as DNA, the CDR3 is TGTGCCAGCAGCTTAAACAGCGAGACCCAGTACTTC.

J is TRBJ1-6 and V is TRBV2; D remains unclear. The CDR3 has 12 amino acids. Between the trimmed V and J ends, which lost 6 bases and 9 bases, there was a span of 9 bases. Germline assignment: CDR1 SNHLY and CDR2 FYNNEI. The CDR3: CASSDAGSPLHF. CDR3 DNA: TGTGCCAGCAGCGACGCAGGTTCACCCCTCCACTTT. Based on the CDR3 plus reference TRBV2 and TRBJ1-6, the full variable domain is EPEVTQTPSHQVTQMGQEVILRCVPISNHLYFYWYRQILGQKVEFLVSFYNNEISEKSEIFDDQFSVERPDGSNFTLKIRSTKLEDSAMYFCASSDAGSPLHFGNGTRLTVT.

The genes are TRBV4-1 and TRBJ2-3; TRBD2 aligns across 8 bases. This CDR3 has 14 amino acids. Germline CDR1 MGHRA, CDR2 YSYEKL. The J segment lost 5 bases and the V segment lost 5 bases, leaving 6 bases of the junction unmatched. CDR3 region: CASSFARGGDTQYF. The CDR3 region has the DNA TGCGCCAGCAGCTTTGCACGGGGGGGAGATACGCAGTATTTT.

The V and J genes are TRBV6-6 and TRBJ2-7; tentative D call: TRBD2 (5 bases). V was cut by 5 bases and J by 1 base, with 15 bases left in between. Germline V gives CDR1 MNHNY, CDR2 SVGAGI (reference sequence). The CDR3 contains 15 residues. In DNA form, the CDR3 reads TGTGCCAGCAGTCCCGGACTCCATGCATCCTACGAGCAGTACTTC. It codes for CASSPGLHASYEQYF.

The rearrangement joins TRBV2 to TRBJ2-7; 7 positions agree with TRBD2. The CDR3 is made up of 13 amino acids. The ends lost 1 base at V and 4 bases at J; junction bases unmatched: 1. The germline gives CDR1 SNHLY, CDR2 FYNNEI. CDR3 DNA: TGTGCCAGCAGTGAAGGGGAGGGTTACGAGCAGTACTTC. This encodes CASSEGEGYEQYF.